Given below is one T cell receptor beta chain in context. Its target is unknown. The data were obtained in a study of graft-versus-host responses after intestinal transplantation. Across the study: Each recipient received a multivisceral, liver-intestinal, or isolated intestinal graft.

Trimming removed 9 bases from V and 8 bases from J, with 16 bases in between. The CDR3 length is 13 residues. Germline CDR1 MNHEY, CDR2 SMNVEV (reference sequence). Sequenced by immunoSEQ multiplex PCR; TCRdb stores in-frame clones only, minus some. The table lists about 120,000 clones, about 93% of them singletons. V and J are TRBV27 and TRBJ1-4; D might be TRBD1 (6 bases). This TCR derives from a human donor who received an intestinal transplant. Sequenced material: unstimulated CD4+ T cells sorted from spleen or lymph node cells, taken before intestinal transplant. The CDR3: CASSGDLTEKLFF. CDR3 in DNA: TGTGCCAGTTCAGGGGACCTAACAGAAAAACTGTTTTTT.